This T cell receptor beta chain was documented in a study of shared clonotypes between healthy human individuals. V lost 4 bases to trimming and J lost 4 bases, with 8 bases between them. CDR1 is DFQATT, CDR2 SNEGSKA, per germline (reference sequence). The CDR3 is 11 residues long. The study, taken as a whole, reports: Depth of sequencing was expected to influence donor clonotype sharing. In general, naive subsets displayed greater estimated richness than memory subsets did.

In its sample, this clone was seen once. Its antigen is not identified. Other DNA sequences in this sample translate to the same CDR3. 200 to 250 ng DNA, 30,000 to 35,000 T cell genomes, went into each sorted-subset replicate PCR. Here immunoSEQ multiplex PCR was the method, and the copy in TCRdb shows in-frame clones only, minus some. The data show approximately 400,000 clones, with around 96% seen just once and around 0.3% held by the top ten. With CCR7-negative CD45RA+ TemRA cells, CD45RO+ cells were combined in CD8 memory. The sample consisted of memory CD8+ T cells sorted from blood. Described subset: CD45RO+ cells pooled with CCR7-negative TemRA cells. This chain uses TRBV20-1 with TRBJ2-7, with a tentative D call TRBD1 (6 bases). This receptor was obtained from a man aged 30 to 45 in good health. CDR3 in amino acids: CSATQGYEQYF. CDR3 in DNA: TGCAGTGCTACACAGGGTTACGAGCAGTACTTC.